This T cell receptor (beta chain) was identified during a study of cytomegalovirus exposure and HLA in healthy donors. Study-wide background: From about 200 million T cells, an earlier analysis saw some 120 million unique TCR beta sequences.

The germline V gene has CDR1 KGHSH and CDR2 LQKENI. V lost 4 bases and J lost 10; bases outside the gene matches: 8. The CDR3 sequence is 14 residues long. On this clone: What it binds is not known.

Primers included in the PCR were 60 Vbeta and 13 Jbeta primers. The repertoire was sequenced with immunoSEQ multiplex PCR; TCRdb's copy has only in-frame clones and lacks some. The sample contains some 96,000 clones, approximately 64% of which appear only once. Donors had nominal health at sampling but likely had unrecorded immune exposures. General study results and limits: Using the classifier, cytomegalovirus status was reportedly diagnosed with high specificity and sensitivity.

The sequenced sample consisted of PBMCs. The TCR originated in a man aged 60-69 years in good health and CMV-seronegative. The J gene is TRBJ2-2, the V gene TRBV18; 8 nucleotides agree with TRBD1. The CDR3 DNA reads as TGTGCCAGCTCACAACGGACAGGGCTTGTGGAGCTGTTTTTT. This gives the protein CASSQRTGLVELFF.